The next 3 T cell receptor beta chains were all read from a single sample in a study of T-cell memory formation after mild COVID-19. TCRdb passed the 5' RACE reads through MiXCR, listing each CDR3 protein once. The sample shows some 330,000 distinct CDR3 sequences, around 20% of them seen only once. The sequencing sample was made of PBMCs or a T cell subset sorted from them (not recorded which). The receptors come from an adult woman who had mild COVID-19 (a few samples of this study predate the infection). Cell type and time point are not known.

The J gene is TRBJ2-7, the V gene TRBV5-1; 7 bases are a match to TRBD1. The CDR3 has 15 amino acids. CDR1 and CDR2 from the germline V gene are SGHRS and YFSETQ. Losses at the gene ends were 4 bases for V and 2 bases for J; bases not matched to a gene: 9. The CDR3 here is CASSPRQGRPYEQYF. The CDR3 region has the DNA TGCGCCAGCAGCCCCCGACAGGGCCGACCCTACGAGCAGTACTTC. Using reference TRBV5-1 and TRBJ2-7 for the parts outside the CDR3, the full variable domain is KAGVTQTPRYLIKTRGQQVTLSCSPISGHRSVSWYQQTPGQGLQFLFEYFSETQRNKGNFPGRFSGRQFSNSRSEMNVSTLELGDSALYLCASSPRQGRPYEQYFGPGTRLTVT.

The chain joins TRBV9 to TRBJ2-1, with D possibly matching TRBD1 (6 bases). The germline V gene has CDR1 SGDLS and CDR2 YYNGEE. The CDR3 is 16 residues long. V lost 0 bases to trimming and J lost 6 bases, with 16 bases between them. CDR3 coding DNA: TGTGCCAGCAGCGTAGCTTATGAGACAGGACGCAATGAGCAGTTCTTC. It codes for CASSVAYETGRNEQFF. The variable domain in full, completed from reference TRBV9 and TRBJ2-1, reads DSGVTQTPKHLITATGQRVTLRCSPRSGDLSVYWYQQSLDQGLQFLIQYYNGEERAKGNILERFSAQQFPDLHSELNLSSLELGDSALYFCASSVAYETGRNEQFFGPGTRLTVL.

The chain combines TRBV6-2 or TRBV6-3 with TRBJ1-2, with 8 bases aligning to TRBD1. Germline CDR1 reads MNHEY; CDR2 reads SVGEGT. This CDR3 contains 15 residues. The trim removed 0 bases at V and 6 bases at J, leaving 6 bases unmatched. Here the CDR3 reads CASSYSPGGKDGYTF. CDR3 sequence (DNA): TGTGCCAGCAGTTACTCACCAGGGGGCAAGGATGGCTACACCTTC.